A selection of T cell receptor beta chains follows, all from one sample in a study of cytomegalovirus exposure and HLA in healthy donors. This table comes from immunoSEQ multiplex PCR, and its TCRdb copy is limited to in-frame clones, with some not included. The sample has some 210,000 clones, around 81% seen once. Sequencing input: PBMCs. The receptor set was obtained from a woman aged 45-60 years in good health and CMV-seropositive. CDR3s include the opening cysteine and the closing phenylalanine or tryptophan. D genes are given only for firm matches. Clone size is given for some rows only: seen once, a few or many times, or a class if the clone is expanded.

J | D | length | V | size | CDR3 | DNA
TRBJ1-6 | - | 14 | TRBV28 | - | CASSDGGYNSPLHF | TGTGCCAGCAGCGACGGGGGATATAATTCACCCCTCCACTTT
TRBJ2-3 | TRBD2 | 15 | TRBV13 | once | CASSGGSGGADTQYF | TGTGCCAGCAGCGGAGGTAGCGGGGGGGCCGATACGCAGTATTTT
TRBJ2-3 | TRBD1 | 15 | TRBV19 | - | CASNPTGGAIDTQYF | TGTGCCAGTAATCCGACAGGGGGCGCGATAGATACGCAGTATTTT
TRBJ2-7 | TRBD1 | 14 | TRBV18 | - | CASSPGTGSNEQYF | TGTGCCAGCTCACCAGGGACAGGGAGCAACGAGCAGTACTTC
TRBJ2-1 | - | 12 | TRBV7-2 | - | CASSSFDNEQFF | TGTGCCAGCAGCTCCTTCGACAATGAGCAGTTCTTC
TRBJ2-4 | TRBD1 | 14 | TRBV29-1 | - | CSGGTGGLQNIQYF | TGCAGCGGAGGGACAGGGGGATTGCAAAACATTCAGTACTTC
TRBJ2-1 | TRBD1 | 13 | TRBV7-3 | - | CASSLRTGNEQFF | TGTGCCAGCAGCTTACGGACAGGGAATGAGCAGTTCTTC
TRBJ2-7 | - | 14 | TRBV5-1 | - | CASSFDRSPYEQYF | TGCGCCAGCAGTTTCGACAGGTCACCCTACGAGCAGTACTTC
TRBJ1-1 | - | 13 | TRBV10-3 | - | CAISAPGNTEAFF | TGTGCCATCAGTGCGCCGGGAAACACTGAAGCTTTCTTT
TRBJ1-5 | - | 12 | TRBV19 | - | CASSIGGQPQHF | TGTGCCAGTAGTATCGGGGGACAGCCCCAGCATTTT
TRBJ1-1 | - | 12 | TRBV5-4 | few | CASRLPTTEAFF | TGTGCCAGCAGACTCCCAACCACTGAAGCTTTCTTT
TRBJ2-7 | - | 14 | TRBV11-2 | - | CASSRDPGGHEQYF | TGTGCCAGCAGCCGTGACCCGGGGGGCCACGAGCAGTACTTC
TRBJ2-7 | TRBD2 | 15 | TRBV29-1 | - | CSVGGWLAGAREQYF | TGCAGCGTTGGGGGCTGGCTAGCGGGGGCTCGCGAGCAGTACTTC
TRBJ1-1 | - | 16 | TRBV4-3 | - | CASSYGLSVGDTEAFF | TGCGCCAGCAGCTACGGACTGTCCGTAGGTGACACTGAAGCTTTCTTT
TRBJ2-7 | TRBD2 | 13 | TRBV29-1 | - | CSVAGGTGSEQYF | TGCAGCGTTGCGGGAGGCACTGGGAGCGAGCAGTACTTC
TRBJ1-2 | - | 14 | TRBV14 | - | CASSQDTVTYGYTF | TGTGCCAGCAGCCAAGATACAGTTACCTATGGCTACACCTTC
TRBJ1-1 | - | 15 | TRBV7-8 | - | CASSLASQGTTEAFF | TGTGCCAGCAGCTTAGCTTCCCAGGGGACCACTGAAGCTTTCTTT
TRBJ2-7 | - | 15 | TRBV7-9 | - | CASRRGQGGTYEQYF | TGTGCCAGCAGGCGCGGACAGGGAGGGACCTACGAGCAGTACTTC
TRBJ2-1 | - | 13 | TRBV11-1 | - | CASSPGFANEQFF | TGTGCCAGCAGCCCAGGTTTCGCCAATGAGCAGTTCTTC
TRBJ1-1 | - | 14 | TRBV10-3 | - | CAISEGHLGTEAFF | TGTGCCATCAGTGAGGGACACCTCGGAACTGAAGCTTTCTTT
TRBJ2-2 | - | 13 | TRBV7-6 | - | CASSRGATGELFF | TGTGCCAGCAGCAGGGGTGCCACCGGGGAGCTGTTTTTT
TRBJ1-4 | TRBD1 | 14 | TRBV4-1 | few | CASSPGTEDEKLFF | TGCGCCAGCAGCCCCGGGACAGAGGATGAAAAACTGTTTTTT
TRBJ1-1 | - | 12 | TRBV4-3 | few | CASSLRGGEAFF | TGCGCCAGCAGCCTACGGGGGGGTGAAGCTTTCTTT
TRBJ1-2 | TRBD1 | 14 | TRBV5-4 | - | CASSASTGGYGYTF | TGTGCCAGCAGCGCAAGCACAGGGGGCTATGGCTACACCTTC
TRBJ2-7 | TRBD1 | 14 | TRBV9 | - | CASSPRTGFYEQYF | TGTGCCAGCAGCCCTCGGACAGGGTTTTACGAGCAGTACTTC
TRBJ1-5 | - | 15 | TRBV9 | - | CASSVDGKSNQPQHF | TGTGCCAGCAGCGTAGACGGGAAAAGCAATCAGCCCCAGCATTTT